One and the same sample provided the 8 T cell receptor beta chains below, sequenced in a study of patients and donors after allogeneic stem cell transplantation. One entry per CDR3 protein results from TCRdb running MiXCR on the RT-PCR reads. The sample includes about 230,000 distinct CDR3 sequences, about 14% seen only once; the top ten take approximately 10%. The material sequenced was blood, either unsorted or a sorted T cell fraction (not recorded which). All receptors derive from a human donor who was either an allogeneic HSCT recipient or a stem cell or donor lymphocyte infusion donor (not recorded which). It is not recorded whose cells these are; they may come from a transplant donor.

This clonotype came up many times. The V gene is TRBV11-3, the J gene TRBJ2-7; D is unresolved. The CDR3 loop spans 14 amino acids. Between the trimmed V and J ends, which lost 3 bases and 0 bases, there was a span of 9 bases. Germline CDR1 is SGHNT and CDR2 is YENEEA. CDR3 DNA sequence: TGTGCCAGCAGCTTTACGAGTGCCTCCTACGAGCAGTACTTC. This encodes CASSFTSASYEQYF.

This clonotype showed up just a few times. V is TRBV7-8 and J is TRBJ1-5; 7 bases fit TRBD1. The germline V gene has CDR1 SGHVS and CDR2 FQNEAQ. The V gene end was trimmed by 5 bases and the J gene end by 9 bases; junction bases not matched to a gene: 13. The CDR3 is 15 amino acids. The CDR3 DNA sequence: TGTGCCAGCAGCCCCCCGATGACAGGGCCTTCGCCCCAGCATTTT. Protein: CASSPPMTGPSPQHF.

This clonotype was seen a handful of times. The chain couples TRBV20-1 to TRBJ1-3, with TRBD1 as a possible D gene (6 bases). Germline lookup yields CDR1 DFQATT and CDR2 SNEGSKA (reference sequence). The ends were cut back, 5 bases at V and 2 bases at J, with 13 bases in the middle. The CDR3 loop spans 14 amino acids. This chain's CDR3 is CSARLQGTGNTIYF. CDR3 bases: TGCAGTGCTCGACTACAGGGAACTGGAAACACCATATATTTT.

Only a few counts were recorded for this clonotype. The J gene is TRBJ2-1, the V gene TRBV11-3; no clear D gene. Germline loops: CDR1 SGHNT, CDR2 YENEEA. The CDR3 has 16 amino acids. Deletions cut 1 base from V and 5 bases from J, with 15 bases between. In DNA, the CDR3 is TGTGCCAGCAGCTTAGGGTGGCGCCGATCAGACAATGAGCAGTTCTTC. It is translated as CASSLGWRRSDNEQFF.

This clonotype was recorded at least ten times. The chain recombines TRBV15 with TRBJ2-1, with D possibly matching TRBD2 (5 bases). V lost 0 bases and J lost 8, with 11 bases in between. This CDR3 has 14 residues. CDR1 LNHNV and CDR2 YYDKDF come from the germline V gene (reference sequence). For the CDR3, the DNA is TGTGCCACCAGCAGAGACAGAGCGGTCCATGAGCAGTTCTTC. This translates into CATSRDRAVHEQFF.

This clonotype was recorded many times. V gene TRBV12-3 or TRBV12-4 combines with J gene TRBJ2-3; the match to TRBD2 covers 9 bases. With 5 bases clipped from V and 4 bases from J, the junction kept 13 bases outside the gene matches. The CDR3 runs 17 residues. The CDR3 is CASSPRLAERPPDTQYF. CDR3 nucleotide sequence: TGTGCCAGCAGTCCCCGACTAGCGGAGAGGCCCCCAGATACGCAGTATTTT.

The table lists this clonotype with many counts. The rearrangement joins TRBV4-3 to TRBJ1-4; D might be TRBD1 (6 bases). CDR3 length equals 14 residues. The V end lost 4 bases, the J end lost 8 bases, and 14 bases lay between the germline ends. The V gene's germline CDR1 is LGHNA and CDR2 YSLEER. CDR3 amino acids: CASSPQVQGEKLFF. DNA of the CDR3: TGCGCCAGCAGCCCACAGGTCCAGGGGGAAAAACTGTTTTTT.

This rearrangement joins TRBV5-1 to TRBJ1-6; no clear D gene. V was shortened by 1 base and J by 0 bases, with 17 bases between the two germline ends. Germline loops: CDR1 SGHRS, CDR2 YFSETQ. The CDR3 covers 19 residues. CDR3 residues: CASSLLSLSAPSYNSPLHF. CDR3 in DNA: TGCGCCAGCAGCTTGCTTTCGCTCTCGGCCCCCTCCTATAATTCACCCCTCCACTTT.